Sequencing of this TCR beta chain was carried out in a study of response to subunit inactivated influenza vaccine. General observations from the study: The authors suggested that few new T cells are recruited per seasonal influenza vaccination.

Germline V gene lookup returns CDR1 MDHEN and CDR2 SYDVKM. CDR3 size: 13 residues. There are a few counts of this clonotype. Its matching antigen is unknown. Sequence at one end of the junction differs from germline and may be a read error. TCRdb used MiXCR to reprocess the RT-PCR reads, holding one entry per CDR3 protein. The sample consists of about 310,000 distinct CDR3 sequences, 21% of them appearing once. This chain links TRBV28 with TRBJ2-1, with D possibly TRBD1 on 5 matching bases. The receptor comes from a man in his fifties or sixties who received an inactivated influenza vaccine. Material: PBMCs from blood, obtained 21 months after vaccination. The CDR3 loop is CVSSQGHDGEQFF. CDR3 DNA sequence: TGTGTCAGCAGCCAGGGTCATGACGGTGAGCAGTTCTTC.